The subject of this entry is one T cell receptor (beta chain). What it binds is not known. Germline assignment: CDR1 SGHAT and CDR2 FQNNGV. This CDR3 comprises 18 residues. Trimming shortened V by 0 bases and J by 2 bases, and 20 bases separated the two germline ends. The data originate from a study of cytomegalovirus exposure and HLA in healthy donors. In the study overall: Counted in an early data release were roughly 87 million unique TCRs from HLA-typed donors. Study-wide findings and caveats: Follow-up analysis later connected one missense variant in DCLRE1C with trimming of TCR beta V- and J-genes.

The primer mix had 60 Vbeta and 13 Jbeta primers. Sequenced by immunoSEQ multiplex PCR; TCRdb stores in-frame clones only, minus some. The sample records 200,000 or so clones, roughly 84% being singletons. The gene calls are TRBV11-2 and TRBJ2-7, with a possible D match to TRBD2 (6 bases). Sequenced material: PBMCs. The receptor's source is a boy between 5 and 17 years old in good health and CMV-seronegative. The CDR3 DNA sequence: TGTGCCAGCAGCTTAGATATCCCCCTTGAGGGACTCGCCTACGAGCAGTACTTC. Amino acids: CASSLDIPLEGLAYEQYF.